The clone carrying this T cell receptor (beta chain) was counted ten times or more. This CDR3 is 16 amino acids long. In germline, CDR1 is LGHNA, CDR2 YNFKEQ. J gave up 6 bases and V 0 bases, and 7 bases lay outside the gene matches. This specimen belongs to a study of human T cells and chemical hapten exposure. Across the whole study: Patch tests delivered 0.01% DPC to the upper back and were evaluated at 6 days.

The library gave individual cDNA molecules unique molecular identifiers. TCRdb used MiXCR to reprocess the RACE reads, holding one entry per CDR3 protein. The table shows more than 300,000 distinct CDR3 sequences, with 4.5% to 6% occurring only once. Time point specified: pre-sensitization, week 0. Treatment given: therapeutic diphenylcyclopropenone sensitization with weekly scalp DPC. This clonotype was obtained from a woman aged 45-60 years with alopecia areata. Some clones in this sample may be carry-over from other donors' samples. The chain links TRBV4-2 to TRBJ2-2; 7 bases agree with TRBD2. The specimen was whole blood, collected in connection with sensitization to the hapten diphenylcyclopropenone (DPC). The CDR3 DNA sequence: TGTGCCAGCAGCCAAGAATCACTAGCGAGTTCCGGGGAGCTGTTTTTT. Translated: CASSQESLASSGELFF.